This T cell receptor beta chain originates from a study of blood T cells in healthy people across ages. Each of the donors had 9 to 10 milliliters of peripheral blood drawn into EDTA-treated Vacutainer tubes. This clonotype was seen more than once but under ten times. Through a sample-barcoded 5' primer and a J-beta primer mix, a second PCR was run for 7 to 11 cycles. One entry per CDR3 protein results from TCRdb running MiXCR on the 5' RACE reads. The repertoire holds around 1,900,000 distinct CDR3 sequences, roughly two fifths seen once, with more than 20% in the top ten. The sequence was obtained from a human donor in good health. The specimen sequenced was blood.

The CDR3 reads CASSDHEVAYEQYF. For the CDR3, the DNA is TGTGCCAGCAGCGACCATGAGGTCGCGTACGAGCAGTACTTC. The chain combines TRBV3-1 with TRBJ2-7; D not certain. Germline values: CDR1 LGHDT, CDR2 YNNKEL (reference sequence). Trimming pared 5 bases from V and 4 bases from J, leaving 15 bases between. There are 14 residues in the CDR3.